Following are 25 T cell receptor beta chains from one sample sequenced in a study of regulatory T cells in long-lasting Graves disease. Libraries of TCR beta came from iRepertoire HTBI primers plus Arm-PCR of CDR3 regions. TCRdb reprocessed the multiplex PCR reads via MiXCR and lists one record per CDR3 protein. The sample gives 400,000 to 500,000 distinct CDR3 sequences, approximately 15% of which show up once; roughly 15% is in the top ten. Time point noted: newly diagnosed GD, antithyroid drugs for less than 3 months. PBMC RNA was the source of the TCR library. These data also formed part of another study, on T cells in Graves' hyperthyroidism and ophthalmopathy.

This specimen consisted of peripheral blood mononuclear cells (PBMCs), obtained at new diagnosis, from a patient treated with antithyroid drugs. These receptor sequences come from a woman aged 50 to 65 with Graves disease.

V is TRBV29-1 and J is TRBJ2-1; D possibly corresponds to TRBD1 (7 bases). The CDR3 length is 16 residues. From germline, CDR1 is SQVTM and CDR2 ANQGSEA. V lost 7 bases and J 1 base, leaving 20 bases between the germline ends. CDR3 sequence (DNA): TGCAGCGCGGGGGACAGTTTAGTGTCTTCCTACAATGAGCAGTTCTTC. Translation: CSAGDSLVSSYNEQFF.

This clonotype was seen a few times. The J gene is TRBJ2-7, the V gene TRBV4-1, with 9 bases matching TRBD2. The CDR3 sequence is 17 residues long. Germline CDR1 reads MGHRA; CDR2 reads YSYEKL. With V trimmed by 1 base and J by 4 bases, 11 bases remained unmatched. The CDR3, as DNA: TGCGCCAGCAGCCAAGTTGCGGGAGGGCCCTCTCAGTACGAGCAGTACTTC. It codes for CASSQVAGGPSQYEQYF.

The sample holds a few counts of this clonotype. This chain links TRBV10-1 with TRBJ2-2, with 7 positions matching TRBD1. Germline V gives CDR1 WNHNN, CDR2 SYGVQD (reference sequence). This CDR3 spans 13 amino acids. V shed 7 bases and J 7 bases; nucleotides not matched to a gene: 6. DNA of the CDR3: TGCGCCAGCACTCGAGACAGGGTCGGGGAGCTGTTTTTT. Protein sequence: CASTRDRVGELFF.

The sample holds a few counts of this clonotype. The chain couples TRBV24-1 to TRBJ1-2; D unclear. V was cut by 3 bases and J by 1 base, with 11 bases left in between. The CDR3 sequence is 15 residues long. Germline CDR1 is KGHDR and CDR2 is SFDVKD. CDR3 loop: CATSDPRTDNYGYTF. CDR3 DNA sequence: TGTGCCACCAGTGATCCGAGGACGGATAACTATGGCTACACCTTC.

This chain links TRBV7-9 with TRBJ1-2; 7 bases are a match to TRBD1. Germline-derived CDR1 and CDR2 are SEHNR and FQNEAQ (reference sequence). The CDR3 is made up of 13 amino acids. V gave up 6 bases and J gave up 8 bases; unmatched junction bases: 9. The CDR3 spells CASRPDRVDGYTF. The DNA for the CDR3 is TGTGCCAGCAGACCTGACAGGGTCGACGGCTACACCTTC.

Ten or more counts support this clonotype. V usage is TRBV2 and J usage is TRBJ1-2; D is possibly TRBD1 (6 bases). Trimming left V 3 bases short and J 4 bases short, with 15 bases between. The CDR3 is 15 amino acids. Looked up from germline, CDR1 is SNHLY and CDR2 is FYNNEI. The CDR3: CASSDPGARVYGYTF. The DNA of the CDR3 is TGTGCCAGCAGTGATCCGGGGGCGCGGGTCTATGGCTACACCTTC.

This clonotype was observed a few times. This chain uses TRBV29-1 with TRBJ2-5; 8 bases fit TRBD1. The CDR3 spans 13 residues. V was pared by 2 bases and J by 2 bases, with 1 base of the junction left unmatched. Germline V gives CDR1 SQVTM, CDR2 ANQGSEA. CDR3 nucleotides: TGCAGCGTTGAACGACAGGGGCAAGAGACCCAGTACTTC. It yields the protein CSVERQGQETQYF.

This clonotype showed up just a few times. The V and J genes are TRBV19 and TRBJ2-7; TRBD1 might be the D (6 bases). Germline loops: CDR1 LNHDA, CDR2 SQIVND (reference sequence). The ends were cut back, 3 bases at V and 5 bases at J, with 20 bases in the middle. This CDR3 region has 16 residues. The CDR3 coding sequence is TGTGCCAGTAGTATGGGCTCCGGGGCAGGGGTCAACGAGCAGTACTTC. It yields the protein CASSMGSGAGVNEQYF.

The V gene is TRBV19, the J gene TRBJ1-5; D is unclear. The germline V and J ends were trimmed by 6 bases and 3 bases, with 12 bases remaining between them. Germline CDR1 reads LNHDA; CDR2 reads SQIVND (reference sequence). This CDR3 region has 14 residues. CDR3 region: CASRNGKLNQPQHF. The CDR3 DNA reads TGTGCCAGTAGAAACGGTAAACTCAATCAGCCCCAGCATTTT. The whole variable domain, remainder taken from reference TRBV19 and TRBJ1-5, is DGGITQSPKYLFRKEGQNVTLSCEQNLNHDAMYWYRQDPGQGLRLIYYSQIVNDFQKGDIAEGYSVSREKKESFPLTVTSAQKNPTAFYLCASRNGKLNQPQHFGDGTRLSIL.

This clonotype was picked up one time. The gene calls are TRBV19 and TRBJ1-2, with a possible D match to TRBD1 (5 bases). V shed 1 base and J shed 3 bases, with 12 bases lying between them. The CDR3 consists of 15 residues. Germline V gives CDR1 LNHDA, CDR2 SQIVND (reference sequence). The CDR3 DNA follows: TGTGCCAGTAGTATAGCCGGCAGGGCTGACTATGGCTACACCTTC. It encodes CASSIAGRADYGYTF.

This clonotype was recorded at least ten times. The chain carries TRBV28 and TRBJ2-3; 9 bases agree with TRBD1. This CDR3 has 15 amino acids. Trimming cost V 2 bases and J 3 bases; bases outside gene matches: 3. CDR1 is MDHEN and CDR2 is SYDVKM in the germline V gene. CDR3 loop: CASSLRTGVTDTQYF. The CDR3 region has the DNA TGTGCCAGCAGTTTACGGACAGGGGTAACAGATACGCAGTATTTT. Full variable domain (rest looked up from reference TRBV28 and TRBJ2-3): DVKVTQSSRYLVKRTGEKVFLECVQDMDHENMFWYRQDPGLGLRLIYFSYDVKMKEKGDIPEGYSVSREKKERFSLILESASTNQTSMYLCASSLRTGVTDTQYFGPGTRLTVL.

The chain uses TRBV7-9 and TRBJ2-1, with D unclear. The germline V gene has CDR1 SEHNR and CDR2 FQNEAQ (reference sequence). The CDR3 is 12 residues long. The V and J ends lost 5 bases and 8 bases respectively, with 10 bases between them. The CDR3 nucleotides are TGTGCCAGCAGCGCCGATATCTATGAGCAGTTCTTC. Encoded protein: CASSADIYEQFF.

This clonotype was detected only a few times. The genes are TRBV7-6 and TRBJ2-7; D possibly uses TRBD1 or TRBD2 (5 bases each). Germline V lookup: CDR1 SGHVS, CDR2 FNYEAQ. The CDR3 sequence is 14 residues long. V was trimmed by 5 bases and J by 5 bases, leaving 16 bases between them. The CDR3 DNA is TGTGCCAGCAGCCCCTACCGGGGCCCCCACGAGCAGTACTTC. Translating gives CASSPYRGPHEQYF. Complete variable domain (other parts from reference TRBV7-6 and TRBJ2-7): GAGVSQSPRYKVTKRGQDVALRCDPISGHVSLYWYRQALGQGPEFLTYFNYEAQQDKSGLPNDRFSAERPEGSISTLTIQRTEQRDSAMYRCASSPYRGPHEQYFGPGTRLTVT.

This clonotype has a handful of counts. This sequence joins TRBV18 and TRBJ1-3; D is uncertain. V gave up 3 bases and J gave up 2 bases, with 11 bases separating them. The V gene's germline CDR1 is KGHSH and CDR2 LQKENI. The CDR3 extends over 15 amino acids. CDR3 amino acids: CASSPSHPAGNTIYF. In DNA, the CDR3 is TGTGCCAGCTCACCCTCTCACCCGGCTGGAAACACCATATATTTT.

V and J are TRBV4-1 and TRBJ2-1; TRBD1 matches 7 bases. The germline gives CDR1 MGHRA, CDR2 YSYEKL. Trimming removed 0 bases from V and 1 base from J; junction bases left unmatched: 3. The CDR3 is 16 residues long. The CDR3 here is CASSQEMTGSYNEQFF. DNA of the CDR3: TGCGCCAGCAGCCAAGAAATGACAGGGTCCTACAATGAGCAGTTCTTC.

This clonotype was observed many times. The CDR3 is CASSLARQGGRVNEQFF. The CDR3 region has the DNA TGCGCCAGCAGCTTGGCCCGTCAGGGGGGAAGGGTCAATGAGCAGTTCTTC. The V gene is TRBV5-1, the J gene TRBJ2-1; possibly TRBD1 for D (7 bases). Germline CDR1 reads SGHRS; CDR2 reads YFSETQ. The V end lost 0 bases, the J end lost 6 bases, and 19 bases lay between the germline ends. The CDR3 consists of 17 residues.

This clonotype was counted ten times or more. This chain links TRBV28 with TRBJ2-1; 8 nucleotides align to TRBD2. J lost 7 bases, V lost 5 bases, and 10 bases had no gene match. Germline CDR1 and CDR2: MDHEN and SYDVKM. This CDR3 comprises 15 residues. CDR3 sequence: CASSPLSGEGNEQFF. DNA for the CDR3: TGTGCCAGCAGTCCGCTTAGCGGGGAGGGTAATGAGCAGTTCTTC.

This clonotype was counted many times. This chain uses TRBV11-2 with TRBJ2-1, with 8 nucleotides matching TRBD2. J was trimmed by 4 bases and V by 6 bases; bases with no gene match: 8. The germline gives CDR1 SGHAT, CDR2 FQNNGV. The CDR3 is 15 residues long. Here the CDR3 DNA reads TGTGCCAGCAGGGCAGCGGGAGTAGGTTACAATGAGCAGTTCTTC. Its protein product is CASRAAGVGYNEQFF.

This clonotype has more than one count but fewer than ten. CDR3 nucleotides: TGTGCCAGCAGTGAAATGCAGGGTGTTTTGCCCCTCCACTTT. It translates to CASSEMQGVLPLHF. The gene calls are TRBV2 and TRBJ1-6, with D perhaps TRBD1 (5 bases). The CDR3 extends over 14 amino acids. Germline CDR1 reads SNHLY; CDR2 reads FYNNEI. Trimming pared 2 bases from V and 13 bases from J, leaving 15 bases between.

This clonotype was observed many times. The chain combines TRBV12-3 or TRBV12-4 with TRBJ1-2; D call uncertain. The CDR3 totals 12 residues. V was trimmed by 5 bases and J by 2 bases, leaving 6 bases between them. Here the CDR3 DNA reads TGTGCCAGCAGTCTCGACAACTATGGCTACACCTTC. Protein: CASSLDNYGYTF.

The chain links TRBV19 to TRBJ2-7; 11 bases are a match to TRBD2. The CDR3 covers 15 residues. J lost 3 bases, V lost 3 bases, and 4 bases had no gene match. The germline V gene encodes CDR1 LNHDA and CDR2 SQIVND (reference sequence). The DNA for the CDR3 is TGTGCCAGTAGTATCGACGGGACTAGCGGCTACGAGCAGTACTTC. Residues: CASSIDGTSGYEQYF. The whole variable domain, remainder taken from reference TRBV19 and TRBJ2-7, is DGGITQSPKYLFRKEGQNVTLSCEQNLNHDAMYWYRQDPGQGLRLIYYSQIVNDFQKGDIAEGYSVSREKKESFPLTVTSAQKNPTAFYLCASSIDGTSGYEQYFGPGTRLTVT.

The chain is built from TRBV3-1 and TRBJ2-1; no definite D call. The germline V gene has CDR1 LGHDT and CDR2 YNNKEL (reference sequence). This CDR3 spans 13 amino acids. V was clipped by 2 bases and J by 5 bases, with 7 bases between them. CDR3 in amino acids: CASSQSGHNEQFF. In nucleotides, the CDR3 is TGTGCCAGCAGCCAATCCGGACACAATGAGCAGTTCTTC.

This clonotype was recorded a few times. CDR3 nucleotides: TGTGCCAGTAGTATCTCTCGAGACCGCAGCTCCTACAATGAGCAGTTCTTC. The encoded protein is CASSISRDRSSYNEQFF. V gene TRBV19 combines with J gene TRBJ2-1; no definite D call. CDR3 length equals 17 residues. Germline V gene lookup returns CDR1 LNHDA and CDR2 SQIVND (reference sequence). Between the trimmed V and J ends, which lost 3 bases and 0 bases, there was a span of 15 bases.

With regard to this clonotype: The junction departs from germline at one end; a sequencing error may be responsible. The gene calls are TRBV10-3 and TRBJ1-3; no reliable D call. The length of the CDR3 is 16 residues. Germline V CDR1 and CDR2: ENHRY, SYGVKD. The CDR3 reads CAISESETGFGDTIYF. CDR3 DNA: TGTGCCATCAGTGAGTCGGAGACCGGATTTGGAGACACCATATATTTT.

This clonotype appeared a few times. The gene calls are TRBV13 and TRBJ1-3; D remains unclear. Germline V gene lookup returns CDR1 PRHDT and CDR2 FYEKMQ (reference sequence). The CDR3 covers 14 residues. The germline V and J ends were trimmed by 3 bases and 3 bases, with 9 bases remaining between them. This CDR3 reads CASSFGRYGNTIYF. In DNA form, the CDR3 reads TGTGCCAGCAGCTTCGGGCGGTATGGAAACACCATATATTTT. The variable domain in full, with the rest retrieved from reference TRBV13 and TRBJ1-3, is AAGVIQSPRHLIKEKRETATLKCYPIPRHDTVYWYQQGPGQDPQFLISFYEKMQSDKGSIPDRFSAQQFSDYHSELNMSSLELGDSALYFCASSFGRYGNTIYFGEGSWLTVV.